This T cell receptor beta chain was recorded in a study of cytomegalovirus exposure and HLA in healthy donors. Overall study findings and caveats: Based on reports, TCR beta sequences accurately predicted HLA-A and HLA-B alleles for most subjects. Investigators reported 150 to 200 TCR beta chains as tied to cytomegalovirus.

A note on this clone: Its antigen is not known.

With 5 bases clipped from V and 8 bases from J, the junction kept 5 bases outside the gene matches. Germline CDR1 and CDR2: SNHLY and FYNNEI. CDR3 length equals 14 residues. Researchers ran the PCR with 60 Vbeta and 13 Jbeta primers. Sequenced by immunoSEQ multiplex PCR; TCRdb stores in-frame clones only, minus some. Here the sample spans some 190,000 clones, 77% being singletons. This chain links TRBV2 with TRBJ1-4; 10 bases agree with TRBD1. This clonotype was obtained from a man aged 18 to 29 in good health and CMV-seronegative. Sample: PBMCs. The CDR3 sequence: CASSPGQGFEKLFF. In DNA form, the CDR3 reads TGTGCCAGCAGTCCGGGACAGGGGTTCGAAAAACTGTTTTTT.